This T cell receptor (beta chain) was found in a study of blood T cell repertoires in COVID-19. On the study more broadly: Specimens from acute and convalescent COVID-19 originated in the United States, Italy and Spain. From T cells, B-cell-depleted T cells, or PBMCs came the material, which was cDNA or gDNA.

The data were produced by immunoSEQ multiplex PCR, yet TCRdb's version contains in-frame clones alone and is incomplete. This table has 95,000 to 120,000 clones, approximately 85% appearing once. Germline V gene data show CDR1 as SGHAT and CDR2 as FQNNGV. CDR3 size: 14 residues. Trimming took 5 bases from V and 8 from J, leaving 16 bases between them. The TCR was taken from a man aged 40-49 years with acute or convalescent COVID-19. The specimen sequenced was peripheral blood. The chain uses TRBV11-2 and TRBJ2-1; D is perhaps TRBD2 (5 bases). CDR3 bases: TGTGCCAGCAGCGTCAACATCGGGGAGCATGAGCAGTTCTTC. This gives the protein CASSVNIGEHEQFF.